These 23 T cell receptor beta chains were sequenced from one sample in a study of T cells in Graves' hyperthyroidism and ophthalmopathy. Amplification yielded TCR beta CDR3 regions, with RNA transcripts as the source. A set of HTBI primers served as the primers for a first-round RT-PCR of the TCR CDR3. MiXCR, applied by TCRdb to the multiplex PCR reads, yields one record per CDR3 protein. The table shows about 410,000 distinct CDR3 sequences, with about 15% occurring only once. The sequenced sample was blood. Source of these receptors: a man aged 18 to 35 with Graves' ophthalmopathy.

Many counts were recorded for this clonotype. The CDR3 loop is CASKWEGREYGYTF. The CDR3 DNA reads TGTGCCAGCAAATGGGAAGGCAGGGAATATGGCTACACCTTC. V usage is TRBV6-1 and J usage is TRBJ1-2; D is possibly TRBD1 (5 bases). The V gene's germline CDR1 is MNHNS and CDR2 SASEGT. The V end lost 7 bases, the J end lost 5 bases, and 17 bases lay between the germline ends. This CDR3 is built from 14 residues.

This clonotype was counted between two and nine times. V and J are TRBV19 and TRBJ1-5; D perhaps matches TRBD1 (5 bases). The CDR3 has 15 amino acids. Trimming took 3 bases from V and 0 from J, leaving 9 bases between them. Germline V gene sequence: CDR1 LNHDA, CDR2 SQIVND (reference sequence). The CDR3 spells CASSIRVDSNQPQHF. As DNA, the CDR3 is TGTGCCAGTAGTATCAGGGTGGATAGCAATCAGCCCCAGCATTTT.

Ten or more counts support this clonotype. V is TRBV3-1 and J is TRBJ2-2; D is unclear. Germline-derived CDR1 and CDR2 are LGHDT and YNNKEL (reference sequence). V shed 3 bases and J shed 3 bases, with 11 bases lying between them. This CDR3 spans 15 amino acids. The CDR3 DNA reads TGTGCCAGCAGCCAGTGGGTAGCTTACACCGGGGAGCTGTTTTTT. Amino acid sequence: CASSQWVAYTGELFF.

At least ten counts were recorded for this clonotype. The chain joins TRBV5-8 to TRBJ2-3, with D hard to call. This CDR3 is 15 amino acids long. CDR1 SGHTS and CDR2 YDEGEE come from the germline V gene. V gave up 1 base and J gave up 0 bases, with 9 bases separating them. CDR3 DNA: TGTGCCAGCAGCTTGTTCGTGGATAGCACAGATACGCAGTATTTT. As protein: CASSLFVDSTDTQYF.

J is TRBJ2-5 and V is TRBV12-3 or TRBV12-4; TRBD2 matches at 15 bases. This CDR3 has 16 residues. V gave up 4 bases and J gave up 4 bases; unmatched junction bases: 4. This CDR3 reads CASSSPGLAGGETQYF. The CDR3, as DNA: TGTGCCAGCAGTTCCCCGGGACTAGCGGGGGGAGAGACCCAGTACTTC.

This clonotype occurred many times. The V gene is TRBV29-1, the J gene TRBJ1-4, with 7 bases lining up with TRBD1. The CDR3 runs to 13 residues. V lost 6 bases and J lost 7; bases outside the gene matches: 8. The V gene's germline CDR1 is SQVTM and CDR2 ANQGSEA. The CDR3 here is CSVLDRVSEKLFF. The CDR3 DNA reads TGCAGCGTCCTAGACAGGGTCTCTGAAAAACTGTTTTTT.

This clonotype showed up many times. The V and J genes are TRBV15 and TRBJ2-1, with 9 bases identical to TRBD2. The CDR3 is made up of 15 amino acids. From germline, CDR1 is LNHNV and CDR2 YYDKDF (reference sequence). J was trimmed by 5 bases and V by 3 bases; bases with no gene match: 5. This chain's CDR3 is CATSRRLADHNEQFF. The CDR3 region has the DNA TGTGCCACCAGCAGGAGACTAGCGGACCACAATGAGCAGTTCTTC.

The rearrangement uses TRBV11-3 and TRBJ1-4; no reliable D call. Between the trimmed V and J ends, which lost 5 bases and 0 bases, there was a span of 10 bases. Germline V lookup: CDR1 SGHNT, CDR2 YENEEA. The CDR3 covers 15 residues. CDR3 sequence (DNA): TGTGCCAGCAGCACCCACGGTGCAACTAATGAAAAACTGTTTTTT. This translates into CASSTHGATNEKLFF.

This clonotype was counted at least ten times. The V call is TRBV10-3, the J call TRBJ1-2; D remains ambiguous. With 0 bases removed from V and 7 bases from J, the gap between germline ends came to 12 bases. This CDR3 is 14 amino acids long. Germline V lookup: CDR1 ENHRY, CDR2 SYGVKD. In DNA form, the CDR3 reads TGTGCCATCAGTGAGTCCGGGGTGGAGGTTGGCTACACCTTC. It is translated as CAISESGVEVGYTF.

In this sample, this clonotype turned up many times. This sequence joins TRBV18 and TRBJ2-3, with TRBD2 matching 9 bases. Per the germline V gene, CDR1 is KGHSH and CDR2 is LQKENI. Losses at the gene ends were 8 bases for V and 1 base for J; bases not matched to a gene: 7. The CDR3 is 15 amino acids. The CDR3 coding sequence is TGTGCCAGCGGGAAACTAGCGGGCCGCACAGATACGCAGTATTTT. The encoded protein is CASGKLAGRTDTQYF.

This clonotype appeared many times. CDR3 nucleotide sequence: TGTGCCAGCAGCCCCGGCAGGGGTGGAAACACCATATATTTT. It specifies CASSPGRGGNTIYF. The chain carries TRBV7-6 and TRBJ1-3; D perhaps matches TRBD1 (6 bases). CDR3 size: 14 residues. Germline CDR1 and CDR2: SGHVS and FNYEAQ. The V gene lost 5 bases and the J gene lost 3 bases, with 11 bases spanning the gap.

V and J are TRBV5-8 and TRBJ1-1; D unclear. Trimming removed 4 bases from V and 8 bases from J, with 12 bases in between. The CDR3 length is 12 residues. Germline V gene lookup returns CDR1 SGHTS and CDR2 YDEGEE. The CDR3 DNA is TGTGCCAGCAGCCTAAACAGTTACGAAGCTTTCTTT. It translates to CASSLNSYEAFF.

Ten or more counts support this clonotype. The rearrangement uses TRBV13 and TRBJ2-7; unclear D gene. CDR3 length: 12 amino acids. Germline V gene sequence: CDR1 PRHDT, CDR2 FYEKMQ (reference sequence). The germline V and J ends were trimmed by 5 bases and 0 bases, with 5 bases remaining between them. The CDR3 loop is CASSASSYEQYF. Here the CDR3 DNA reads TGTGCCAGCAGCGCGAGCTCCTACGAGCAGTACTTC.

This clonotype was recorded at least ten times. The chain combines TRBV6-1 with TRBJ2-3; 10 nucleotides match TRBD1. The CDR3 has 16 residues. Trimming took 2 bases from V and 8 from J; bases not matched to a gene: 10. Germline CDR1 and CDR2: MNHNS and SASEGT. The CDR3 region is CASSERSGQGSGTQYF. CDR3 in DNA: TGTGCCAGCAGTGAAAGATCGGGACAGGGGTCCGGTACGCAGTATTTT.

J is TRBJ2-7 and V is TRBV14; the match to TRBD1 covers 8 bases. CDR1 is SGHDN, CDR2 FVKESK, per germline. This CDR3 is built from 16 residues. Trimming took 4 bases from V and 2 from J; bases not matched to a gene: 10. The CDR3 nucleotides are TGTGCCAGCAGCCGCACAGGGACAGGTGGGGCCTACGAGCAGTACTTC. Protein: CASSRTGTGGAYEQYF. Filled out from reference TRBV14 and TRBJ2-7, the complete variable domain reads EAGVTQFPSHSVIEKGQTVTLRCDPISGHDNLYWYRRVMGKEIKFLLHFVKESKQDESGMPNNRFLAERTGGTYSTLKVQPAELEDSGVYFCASSRTGTGGAYEQYFGPGTRLTVT.

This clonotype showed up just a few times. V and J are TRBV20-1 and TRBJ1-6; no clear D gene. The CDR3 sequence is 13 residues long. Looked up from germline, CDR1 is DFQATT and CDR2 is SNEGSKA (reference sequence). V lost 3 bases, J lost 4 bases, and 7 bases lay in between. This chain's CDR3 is CSASRAYNSPLHF. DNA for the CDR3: TGCAGTGCTAGTAGGGCTTATAATTCACCCCTCCACTTT.

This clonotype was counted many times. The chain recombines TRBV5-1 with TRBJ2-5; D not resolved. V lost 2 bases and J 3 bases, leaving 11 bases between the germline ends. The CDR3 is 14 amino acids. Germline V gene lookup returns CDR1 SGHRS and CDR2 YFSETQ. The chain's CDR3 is CASSFGIHEETQYF. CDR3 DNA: TGCGCCAGCAGCTTTGGAATACACGAAGAGACCCAGTACTTC.

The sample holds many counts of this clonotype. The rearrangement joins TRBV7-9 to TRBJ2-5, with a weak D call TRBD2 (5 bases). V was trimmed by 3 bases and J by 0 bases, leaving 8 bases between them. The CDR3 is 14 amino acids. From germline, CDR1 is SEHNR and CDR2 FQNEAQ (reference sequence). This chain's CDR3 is CASSFPGNQETQYF. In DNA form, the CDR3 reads TGTGCCAGCAGCTTCCCCGGGAACCAAGAGACCCAGTACTTC.

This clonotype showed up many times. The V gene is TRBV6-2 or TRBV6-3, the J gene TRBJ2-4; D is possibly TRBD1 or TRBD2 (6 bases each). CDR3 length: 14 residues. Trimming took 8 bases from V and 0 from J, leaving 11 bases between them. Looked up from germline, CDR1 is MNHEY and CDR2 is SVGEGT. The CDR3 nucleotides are TGTGCCAGCTTAGGGGGAGGAGCCAAAAACATTCAGTACTTC. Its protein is CASLGGGAKNIQYF.

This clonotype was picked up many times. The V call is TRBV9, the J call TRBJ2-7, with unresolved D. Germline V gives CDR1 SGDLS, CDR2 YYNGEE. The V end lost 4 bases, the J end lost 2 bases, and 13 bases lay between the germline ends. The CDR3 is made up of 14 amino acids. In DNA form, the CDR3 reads TGTGCCAGCAGCCCCTACGACGGAGCCTACGAGCAGTACTTC. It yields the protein CASSPYDGAYEQYF.

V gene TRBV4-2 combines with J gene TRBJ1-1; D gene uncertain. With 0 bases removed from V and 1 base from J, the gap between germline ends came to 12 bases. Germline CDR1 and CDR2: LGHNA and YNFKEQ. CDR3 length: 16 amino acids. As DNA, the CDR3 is TGTGCCAGCAGCCAAGATTTCGGGCGGACGAACACTGAAGCTTTCTTT. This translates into CASSQDFGRTNTEAFF.

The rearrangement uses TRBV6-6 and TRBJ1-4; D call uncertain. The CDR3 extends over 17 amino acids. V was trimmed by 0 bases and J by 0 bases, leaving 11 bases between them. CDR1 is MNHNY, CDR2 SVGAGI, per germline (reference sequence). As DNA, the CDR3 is TGTGCCAGCAGTTACTCGGCACCGGGAACAACTAATGAAAAACTGTTTTTT. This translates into CASSYSAPGTTNEKLFF.

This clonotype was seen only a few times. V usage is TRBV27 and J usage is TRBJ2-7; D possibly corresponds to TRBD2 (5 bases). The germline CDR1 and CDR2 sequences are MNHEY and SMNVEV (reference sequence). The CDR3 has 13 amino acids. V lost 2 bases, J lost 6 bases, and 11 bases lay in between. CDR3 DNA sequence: TGTGCCAGCAGTTTAACGCCCGGGGTCGAGCAGTACTTC. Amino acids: CASSLTPGVEQYF.